The TCR beta chain described here comes from a study of blood T cell repertoires in COVID-19. Overall study: Acute-phase and convalescent COVID-19 samples originated in the United States, Italy and Spain.

The assay was immunoSEQ multiplex PCR, and TCRdb's table has in-frame clones only and misses some. Altogether about 70,000 clones are present, approximately 90% being singletons, with the ten largest covering approximately 2.4%. Seattle enrolled patients during active infection and tracked them longitudinally. V lost 4 bases, J lost 0 bases, and 13 bases stayed unmatched. CDR1 and CDR2 from the germline V gene are KGHSH and LQKENI. This CDR3 region has 18 residues. The specimen was peripheral blood. The TCR comes from a middle-aged man with COVID-19, enrolled during active disease. The chain is built from TRBV18 and TRBJ1-2, with 8 nucleotides matching TRBD1. CDR3 sequence: CASSLYLDRVQANYGYTF. CDR3 nucleotide sequence: TGTGCCAGCTCACTCTATCTGGACAGGGTACAGGCTAACTATGGCTACACCTTC.